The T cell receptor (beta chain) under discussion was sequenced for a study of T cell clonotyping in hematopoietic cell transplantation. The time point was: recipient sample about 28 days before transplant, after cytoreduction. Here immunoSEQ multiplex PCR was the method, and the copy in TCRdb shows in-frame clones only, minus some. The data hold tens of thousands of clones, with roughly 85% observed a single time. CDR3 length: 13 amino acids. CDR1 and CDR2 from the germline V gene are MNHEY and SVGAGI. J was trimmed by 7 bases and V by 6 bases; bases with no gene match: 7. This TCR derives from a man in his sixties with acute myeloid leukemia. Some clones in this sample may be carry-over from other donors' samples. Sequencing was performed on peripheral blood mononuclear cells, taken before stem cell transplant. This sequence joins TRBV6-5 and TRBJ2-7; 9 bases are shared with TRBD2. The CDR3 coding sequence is TGTGCCAGCAGCTCTGGCGGGGGGGCTGAGCAGTACTTC. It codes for CASSSGGGAEQYF.